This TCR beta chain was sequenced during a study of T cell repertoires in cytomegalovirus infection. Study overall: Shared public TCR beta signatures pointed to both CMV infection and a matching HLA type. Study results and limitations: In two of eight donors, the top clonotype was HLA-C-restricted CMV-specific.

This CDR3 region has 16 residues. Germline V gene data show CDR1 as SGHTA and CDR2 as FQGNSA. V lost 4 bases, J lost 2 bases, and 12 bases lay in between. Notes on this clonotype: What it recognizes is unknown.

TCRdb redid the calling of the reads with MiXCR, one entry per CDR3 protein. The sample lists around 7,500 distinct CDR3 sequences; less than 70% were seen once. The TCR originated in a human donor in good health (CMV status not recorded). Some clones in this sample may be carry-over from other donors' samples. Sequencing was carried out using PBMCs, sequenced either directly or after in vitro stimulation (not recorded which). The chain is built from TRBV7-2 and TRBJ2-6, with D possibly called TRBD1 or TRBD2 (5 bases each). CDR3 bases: TGTGCCAGCAGCTCGGGACCGGCCACTGGGGCCAACGTCCTGACTTTC. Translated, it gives CASSSGPATGANVLTF. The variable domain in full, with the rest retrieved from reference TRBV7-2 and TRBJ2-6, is GAGVSQSPSNKVTEKGKDVELRCDPISGHTALYWYRQSLGQGLEFLIYFQGNSAPDKSGLPSDRFSAERTGGSVSTLTIQRTQQEDSAVYLCASSSGPATGANVLTFGAGSRLTVL.